The 32 T cell receptor beta chains in this list originate from one sample, sequenced in a study of blood T cell repertoires in COVID-19. Data came from immunoSEQ multiplex PCR; TCRdb stores just in-frame clones and leaves some out. The data contain approximately 210,000 clones, around 82% of them singletons. Sequenced input: PBMCs or T cells enriched from blood (not recorded which). Receptors originate from a man aged 25 to 45 with acute COVID-19.

V gene TRBV27 combines with J gene TRBJ2-3, with TRBD1 matching over 7 bases. This CDR3 spans 15 amino acids. V was pared by 6 bases and J by 1 base, with 7 bases of the junction left unmatched. Germline loops: CDR1 MNHEY, CDR2 SMNVEV (reference sequence). CDR3 amino acids: CASRVKGAGTDTQYF. Written as DNA, the CDR3 is TGTGCCAGCAGGGTGAAGGGGGCGGGCACAGATACGCAGTATTTT.

The rearrangement joins TRBV5-1 to TRBJ2-5; D remains unclear. Germline-derived CDR1 and CDR2 are SGHRS and YFSETQ. The CDR3 contains 14 residues. The V and J ends lost 2 bases and 1 base respectively, with 9 bases between them. The CDR3 protein is CASSFSRSQETQYF. DNA for the CDR3: TGCGCCAGCAGCTTTAGTAGAAGCCAAGAGACCCAGTACTTC. The variable domain in full, with the rest retrieved from reference TRBV5-1 and TRBJ2-5, is KAGVTQTPRYLIKTRGQQVTLSCSPISGHRSVSWYQQTPGQGLQFLFEYFSETQRNKGNFPGRFSGRQFSNSRSEMNVSTLELGDSALYLCASSFSRSQETQYFGPGTRLLVL.

This chain joins TRBV27 and TRBJ1-4; TRBD1 agrees at 10 bases. The CDR3 covers 17 residues. J was trimmed by 3 bases and V by 6 bases; bases with no gene match: 10. Germline CDR1 and CDR2: MNHEY and SMNVEV (reference sequence). This chain's CDR3 is CASSHDRGLSSNEKLFF. DNA for the CDR3: TGTGCCAGCAGCCACGACAGGGGGCTTTCATCTAATGAAAAACTGTTTTTT. The full variable domain, its missing parts supplied by reference TRBV27 and TRBJ1-4, is EAQVTQNPRYLITVTGKKLTVTCSQNMNHEYMSWYRQDPGLGLRQIYYSMNVEVTDKGDVPEGYKVSRKEKRNFPLILESPSPNQTSLYFCASSHDRGLSSNEKLFFGSGTQLSVL.

This clone has more than one count but fewer than ten. This chain links TRBV19 with TRBJ1-1; TRBD1 matches at 7 bases. The CDR3 runs 14 residues. Per germline, CDR1 LNHDA and CDR2 SQIVND (reference sequence). Trimming took 5 bases from V and 4 from J; bases not matched to a gene: 7. The CDR3 loop reads CASSQQGTGTEAFF. CDR3 sequence (DNA): TGTGCCAGTAGTCAACAGGGGACCGGCACTGAAGCTTTCTTT. The variable domain in full, with the rest retrieved from reference TRBV19 and TRBJ1-1, is DGGITQSPKYLFRKEGQNVTLSCEQNLNHDAMYWYRQDPGQGLRLIYYSQIVNDFQKGDIAEGYSVSREKKESFPLTVTSAQKNPTAFYLCASSQQGTGTEAFFGQGTRLTVV.

The chain is built from TRBV9 and TRBJ2-1; weak D call: TRBD2 (6 bases). The germline V and J ends were trimmed by 0 bases and 6 bases, with 25 bases remaining between them. Germline lookup yields CDR1 SGDLS and CDR2 YYNGEE. The CDR3 spans 19 residues. The CDR3 is CASSVEKGVGDSPANEQFF. The CDR3 DNA is TGTGCCAGCAGCGTAGAGAAGGGAGTCGGGGACTCCCCGGCCAATGAGCAGTTCTTC.

The chain recombines TRBV11-2 with TRBJ2-7; D possibly corresponds to TRBD1 (6 bases). The CDR3 runs to 15 residues. V dropped 0 bases and J dropped 0 bases, with 9 bases sitting between them. CDR1 is SGHAT, CDR2 FQNNGV, per germline. CDR3: CASSLEGAGSYEQYF. CDR3 sequence (DNA): TGTGCCAGCAGCTTAGAGGGGGCGGGCTCCTACGAGCAGTACTTC.

The chain links TRBV7-2 to TRBJ1-5; the D is unclear. Trimming cost V 1 base and J 0 bases, with 7 bases left between them. The CDR3 contains 15 residues. Germline V lookup: CDR1 SGHTA, CDR2 FQGNSA. In DNA, the CDR3 is TGTGCCAGCAGCTTAGAACAGATTAGCAATCAGCCCCAGCATTTT. The encoded protein is CASSLEQISNQPQHF. The variable domain in full, with the rest retrieved from reference TRBV7-2 and TRBJ1-5, is GAGVSQSPSNKVTEKGKDVELRCDPISGHTALYWYRQSLGQGLEFLIYFQGNSAPDKSGLPSDRFSAERTGGSVSTLTIQRTQQEDSAVYLCASSLEQISNQPQHFGDGTRLSIL.

The chain carries TRBV6-6 and TRBJ2-1; TRBD1 is a possible D gene (6 bases). Germline lookup yields CDR1 MNHNY and CDR2 SVGAGI (reference sequence). The CDR3 length is 15 residues. V lost 5 bases and J lost 5, with 16 bases in between. CDR3 sequence reads: CASSRLIRDNNEQFF. CDR3 coding DNA: TGTGCCAGCAGTCGATTGATCCGGGACAACAATGAGCAGTTCTTC.

V and J are TRBV5-1 and TRBJ1-6; the match to TRBD1 covers 12 bases. Germline V CDR1 and CDR2: SGHRS, YFSETQ. Trimming at V came to 3 bases and at J to 9 bases, leaving 10 bases not matched to a gene. CDR3 size: 17 residues. CDR3 coding DNA: TGCGCCAGCAGCTCCGGGACCCAGGGACAGGGGGCTTCACCCCTCCACTTT. Protein sequence: CASSSGTQGQGASPLHF.

This clone was found once. The rearrangement links TRBV5-3 to TRBJ1-5, with TRBD1 matching over 10 bases. TRBV5-3 is identified as an open reading frame with a role that is uncertain. The CDR3 contains 18 residues. V shed 4 bases and J 5 bases; nucleotides not matched to a gene: 15. The DNA of the CDR3 is TGTGCCAGAAGCCCACCCGGGACAGGGGACCGTTTACATCAGCCCCAGCATTTT. It specifies CARSPPGTGDRLHQPQHF.

The chain uses TRBV15 and TRBJ1-3; D is undetermined. The CDR3 sequence is 12 residues long. The V end lost 5 bases, the J end lost 7 bases, and 9 bases lay between the germline ends. Germline lookup yields CDR1 LNHNV and CDR2 YYDKDF (reference sequence). As DNA, the CDR3 is TGTGCCACCAGCGGGAGATGGAACACCATATATTTT. It yields the protein CATSGRWNTIYF.

The chain links TRBV5-1 to TRBJ2-5; 14 bases align to TRBD2. Trimming cost V 4 bases and J 5 bases; bases outside gene matches: 7. The CDR3 extends over 16 amino acids. Germline lookup yields CDR1 SGHRS and CDR2 YFSETQ. The CDR3 spells CASSAGLAGDKETQYF. CDR3 sequence (DNA): TGCGCCAGCAGCGCGGGACTAGCGGGGGATAAGGAGACCCAGTACTTC. Together with reference TRBV5-1 and TRBJ2-5, the CDR3 gives the full variable domain: KAGVTQTPRYLIKTRGQQVTLSCSPISGHRSVSWYQQTPGQGLQFLFEYFSETQRNKGNFPGRFSGRQFSNSRSEMNVSTLELGDSALYLCASSAGLAGDKETQYFGPGTRLLVL.

CDR3 nucleotide sequence: TGCGCCAGCAGCCTGCAGGGACAGGGGGCGAACACTGAAGCTTTCTTT. Protein product: CASSLQGQGANTEAFF. V is TRBV5-1 and J is TRBJ1-1; 12 nucleotides match TRBD1. This CDR3 spans 16 amino acids. J gave up 1 base and V 4 bases, and 5 bases lay outside the gene matches. The germline V gene encodes CDR1 SGHRS and CDR2 YFSETQ.

V and J are TRBV7-9 and TRBJ1-4; the D is unclear. V was trimmed by 5 bases and J by 4 bases, leaving 14 bases between them. The germline V gene has CDR1 SEHNR and CDR2 FQNEAQ (reference sequence). The CDR3 is 15 amino acids. The CDR3 spells CASSREGSLNEKLFF. The DNA of the CDR3 is TGTGCCAGCAGCCGAGAGGGCAGCCTTAATGAAAAACTGTTTTTT.

The genes are TRBV5-1 and TRBJ1-3; possibly TRBD1 for D (5 bases). The CDR3 contains 13 residues. The germline CDR1 and CDR2 sequences are SGHRS and YFSETQ. The V end was cut by 4 bases, the J end by 4 bases, with 9 bases between. CDR3 region: CASSQGAGNTIYF. Here the CDR3 DNA reads TGCGCCAGCAGCCAGGGCGCCGGAAACACCATATATTTT.

The V gene is TRBV2, the J gene TRBJ2-5; 8 nucleotides match TRBD2. The CDR3 runs to 16 residues. Germline loops: CDR1 SNHLY, CDR2 FYNNEI. J was trimmed by 4 bases and V by 3 bases; bases with no gene match: 10. CDR3 coding DNA: TGTGCCAGCAGTGATCGTGGAAACCTAGCGGGAGAGACCCAGTACTTC. The encoded protein is CASSDRGNLAGETQYF.

V gene TRBV19 combines with J gene TRBJ1-2, with 9 bases matching TRBD1. This CDR3 has 15 amino acids. The V gene end was trimmed by 5 bases and the J gene end by 4 bases; junction bases not matched to a gene: 8. Germline V gene data show CDR1 as LNHDA and CDR2 as SQIVND (reference sequence). CDR3: CASSLSGTGSYGYTF. The CDR3 DNA reads as TGTGCCAGTAGTCTTTCCGGGACAGGGTCCTATGGCTACACCTTC.

J is TRBJ1-1 and V is TRBV19; perhaps TRBD1 as D (5 bases). V shed 7 bases and J shed 1 base, with 10 bases lying between them. Looked up from germline, CDR1 is LNHDA and CDR2 is SQIVND (reference sequence). The CDR3 has 13 residues. The CDR3 is CASNRRGNTEAFF. For the CDR3, the DNA is TGTGCCAGTAACAGGAGGGGGAACACTGAAGCTTTCTTT.

The chain links TRBV28 to TRBJ1-2; 12 bases line up with TRBD1. The CDR3 loop spans 18 amino acids. The trim removed 2 bases at V and 1 base at J, leaving 8 bases unmatched. Germline values: CDR1 MDHEN, CDR2 SYDVKM. CDR3: CASSLVGTGGFGNYGYTF. DNA for the CDR3: TGTGCCAGCAGTTTAGTCGGGACAGGGGGCTTTGGTAACTATGGCTACACCTTC.

In its sample, this clone was seen a few times. This chain connects TRBV28 to TRBJ1-6, with D possibly matching TRBD1 (5 bases). The CDR3 length is 12 residues. From germline, CDR1 is MDHEN and CDR2 SYDVKM. V lost 6 bases and J 8 bases, leaving 8 bases between the germline ends. CDR3 sequence: CASRRGDSPLHF. The CDR3 DNA sequence: TGTGCCAGCAGACGGGGGGATTCACCCCTCCACTTT.

The gene calls are TRBV6-5 and TRBJ2-1, with a tentative D call TRBD1 (6 bases). CDR1 and CDR2 from the germline V gene are MNHEY and SVGAGI. CDR3 length: 13 residues. V lost 4 bases to trimming and J lost 4 bases, with 8 bases between them. The CDR3 bases are TGTGCCAGCAGTTCCGGGACATACAATGAGCAGTTCTTC. Amino acids: CASSSGTYNEQFF.

The CDR3 reads CASTWTRAETQYF. The CDR3 DNA sequence: TGTGCCAGCACTTGGACTAGGGCAGAGACCCAGTACTTC. V usage is TRBV2 and J usage is TRBJ2-5; 7 bases match TRBD2. CDR1 SNHLY and CDR2 FYNNEI come from the germline V gene. Trimming removed 7 bases from V and 4 bases from J; junction bases left unmatched: 6. CDR3 length: 13 residues.

This chain connects TRBV24-1 to TRBJ2-7; D might be TRBD1 (6 bases). Germline V lookup: CDR1 KGHDR, CDR2 SFDVKD. Trimming pared 5 bases from V and 0 bases from J, leaving 16 bases between. CDR3 length: 16 residues. The CDR3 bases are TGTGCCACCAGTGGGTTAGGGGGTTCCTCCTCCTACGAGCAGTACTTC. Its translation: CATSGLGGSSSYEQYF.

This rearrangement joins TRBV6-1 to TRBJ1-6, with D tentatively TRBD1 (5 bases). Between the trimmed V and J ends, which lost 3 bases and 9 bases, there was a span of 15 bases. The CDR3 consists of 15 residues. Germline assignment: CDR1 MNHNS and CDR2 SASEGT. CDR3 region: CASSDPSIRGSPLHF. In DNA form, the CDR3 reads TGTGCCAGCAGTGACCCCTCGATTAGGGGTTCACCCCTCCACTTT.

The CDR3 region has the DNA TGTGCCAGCAGCTCAAAAGGGACAGGGGGCATTATGTGGCATGAGCAGTTCTTC. Translated, it gives CASSSKGTGGIMWHEQFF. The V call is TRBV7-3, the J call TRBJ2-1, with TRBD1 matching 12 bases. CDR3 length: 18 residues. Germline V gene lookup returns CDR1 SGHTA and CDR2 FQGTGA. J was trimmed by 8 bases and V by 4 bases; bases with no gene match: 15.

The gene calls are TRBV24-1 and TRBJ2-1; 14 bases are shared with TRBD2. CDR1 KGHDR and CDR2 SFDVKD come from the germline V gene. The CDR3 is 17 amino acids. V was clipped by 5 bases and J by 5 bases; unmatched bases: 7. The CDR3 coding sequence is TGTGCCACCAGTGGCCTGACTAGCGGGGGGGTTGACAATGAGCAGTTCTTC. Protein: CATSGLTSGGVDNEQFF.

The chain carries TRBV18 and TRBJ2-2, with no clear D. Deletions cut 1 base from V and 5 bases from J, with 5 bases between. Germline lookup yields CDR1 KGHSH and CDR2 LQKENI. The CDR3 has 13 amino acids. The CDR3 DNA reads TGTGCCAGCTCACCACGGGCGACCGGGGAGCTGTTTTTT. This encodes CASSPRATGELFF.

The chain has TRBV5-1 and TRBJ1-3; TRBD1 aligns across 7 bases. Per germline, CDR1 SGHRS and CDR2 YFSETQ. This CDR3 region has 17 residues. The V segment lost 4 bases and the J segment 0 bases; nucleotides outside the gene matches: 10. CDR3 DNA: TGCGCCAGCAGCCTGCAGGGGGGTAAAGGCTCTGGAAACACCATATATTTT. As protein: CASSLQGGKGSGNTIYF.

This clone was counted a single time. The V call is TRBV5-1, the J call TRBJ2-1; possible D gene TRBD2, 6 bases. From germline, CDR1 is SGHRS and CDR2 YFSETQ. The CDR3 is made up of 17 amino acids. The V end was cut by 3 bases, the J end by 0 bases, with 16 bases between. The CDR3 bases are TGCGCCAGCAGCTCCCAACCCGCGGGAAGCTCCTACAATGAGCAGTTCTTC. The encoded protein is CASSSQPAGSSYNEQFF.

The V call is TRBV30, the J call TRBJ1-2, with a tentative D call TRBD1 (5 bases). V was cut by 3 bases and J by 6 bases, with 11 bases left in between. Per the germline V gene, CDR1 is GTSNPN and CDR2 is SVGIG (reference sequence). This CDR3 contains 12 residues. The CDR3 DNA reads TGTGCCTGGAGGGAAGGGGTTGATGGCTACACCTTC. It is translated as CAWREGVDGYTF.

This chain links TRBV3-1 (or the pseudogene TRBV3-2) with TRBJ2-5, with 13 bases lining up with TRBD2. The CDR3 spans 15 residues. In germline, CDR1 is LGHDT, CDR2 YNNKEL (reference sequence). The V gene end was trimmed by 4 bases and the J gene end by 4 bases; junction bases not matched to a gene: 3. CDR3 sequence reads: CASSLTSGGSETQYF. The CDR3 nucleotides read TGTGCCAGCAGCCTGACTAGCGGGGGGTCAGAGACCCAGTACTTC.

The chain links TRBV28 to TRBJ2-5, with 10 bases fitting TRBD2. J was trimmed by 2 bases and V by 5 bases; bases with no gene match: 2. Per the germline V gene, CDR1 is MDHEN and CDR2 is SYDVKM. There are 14 residues in the CDR3. CDR3 sequence (DNA): TGTGCCAGCAGTCAACTAGCGGGGCAAGAGACCCAGTACTTC. Protein: CASSQLAGQETQYF.